This record concerns one TCR beta chain sequence. 60 Vbeta and 13 Jbeta primers were used in PCR. TCRdb's table, derived via immunoSEQ multiplex PCR, lists solely in-frame clones and lacks some. The table includes about 110,000 clones, over 65% detected once. The sample originates from a study of cytomegalovirus exposure and HLA in healthy donors. Sample: PBMCs. The origin of this receptor is a woman in her 30s in good health and CMV-seronegative.

This CDR3 reads CASSKPGQGVEKLFF. In DNA form, the CDR3 reads TGTGCCAGCAGCAAACCGGGACAGGGAGTCGAAAAACTGTTTTTT. This chain uses TRBV7-9 with TRBJ1-4, with 9 nucleotides matching TRBD1. V trimming: 5 bases; J trimming: 8 bases; junction bases outside the gene matches: 9. The V gene's germline CDR1 is SEHNR and CDR2 FQNEAQ (reference sequence). This CDR3 has 15 amino acids.